The 9 T cell receptor beta chains listed next were all sequenced from one sample in a study of cytomegalovirus exposure and HLA in healthy donors. The PCR ran on 60 Vbeta and 13 Jbeta primers. The data were produced by immunoSEQ multiplex PCR, yet TCRdb's version contains in-frame clones alone and is incomplete. The sample contains 160,000 or so clones, roughly 80% of which appear only once. The sample consisted of PBMCs. The receptor source for this set is a man aged 35 to 55 in good health and CMV-seronegative.

The CDR3 loop reads CASKGGARSTDTQYF. The CDR3 region has the DNA TGTGCCAGCAAGGGCGGGGCTAGGAGCACAGATACGCAGTATTTT. The chain combines TRBV2 with TRBJ2-3; D possibly corresponds to TRBD2 (6 bases). Trimming removed 7 bases from V and 0 bases from J, with 14 bases in between. The CDR3 is 15 residues long. Per germline, CDR1 SNHLY and CDR2 FYNNEI.

V usage is TRBV29-1 and J usage is TRBJ2-5, with 11 bases that match TRBD1. The CDR3 runs to 14 residues. Germline lookup yields CDR1 SQVTM and CDR2 ANQGSEA. Germline trimming cut 7 bases from V and 1 base from J; bases unmatched to any gene: 5. CDR3 protein: CSAMGQGVQETQYF. Here the CDR3 DNA reads TGCAGCGCCATGGGACAGGGGGTCCAAGAGACCCAGTACTTC.

The rearrangement joins TRBV5-1 to TRBJ2-6, with unresolved D. V was shortened by 0 bases and J by 4 bases, with 8 bases between the two germline ends. Germline values: CDR1 SGHRS, CDR2 YFSETQ. The CDR3 contains 15 residues. Here the CDR3 DNA reads TGCGCCAGCAGCTTGGGTGTAGCCGGGGCCAACGTCCTGACTTTC. It translates to CASSLGVAGANVLTF.

In this sample, this clone turned up once. The V call is TRBV21-1, the J call TRBJ2-2; the D call in the table, TRBD2, was not verified against the DNA. TRBV21-1 is listed as a pseudogene. CDR3 size: 18 residues. This CDR3 reads CASTPWSSGRGYTGELFF. CDR3 bases: TGTGCCAGCACCCCGTGGAGTAGCGGGAGAGGGTACACCGGGGAGCTGTTTTTT.

This clone was detected a few times. The chain links TRBV5-1 to TRBJ1-1; D uncertain. V was clipped by 4 bases and J by 3 bases, with 10 bases between them. The germline gives CDR1 SGHRS, CDR2 YFSETQ. The CDR3 runs 13 residues. CDR3 nucleotide sequence: TGCGCCAGCAGCCCCGTGGAGGACACTGAAGCTTTCTTT. Protein: CASSPVEDTEAFF.

The V and J genes are TRBV9 and TRBJ2-3; a weak D match, TRBD2 (5 bases). The CDR3 totals 19 residues. The germline gives CDR1 SGDLS, CDR2 YYNGEE. V gave up 0 bases and J gave up 4 bases, with 24 bases separating them. CDR3 nucleotides: TGTGCCAGCAGCGTAGGGTTAGGGAGCGCTAGTGGAACGGCAGATACGCAGTATTTT. Its protein product is CASSVGLGSASGTADTQYF.

The rearrangement uses TRBV11-3 and TRBJ2-3, with a weak D call TRBD1 (6 bases). With 5 bases removed from V and 2 bases from J, the gap between germline ends came to 17 bases. CDR3 length equals 16 residues. CDR1 and CDR2 (germline): SGHNT, YENEEA. The CDR3 bases are TGTGCCAGCAGCCCCGTCTGGGGGCGAACCACAGATACGCAGTATTTT. Its translation is CASSPVWGRTTDTQYF.

This clone showed up just a few times. The V gene is TRBV5-4, the J gene TRBJ2-7; 7 bases align to TRBD1. The V and J ends lost 4 bases and 3 bases, in that order; junction bases with no gene match: 4. The germline CDR1 and CDR2 sequences are SGHNT and YYREEE (reference sequence). The CDR3 runs to 13 residues. CDR3 sequence: CASSPRDSYEQYF. CDR3 sequence (DNA): TGTGCCAGCAGCCCGAGGGACAGCTACGAGCAGTACTTC.

The gene calls are TRBV6-6 and TRBJ2-1, with D possibly being TRBD2 (5 bases). Per germline, CDR1 MNHNY and CDR2 SVGAGI (reference sequence). V was cut by 2 bases and J by 2 bases, with 13 bases left in between. The CDR3 length is 16 residues. The CDR3, as DNA: TGTGCCAGCAGTTACCCGGAGGAGCTCCCCTACAATGAGCAGTTCTTC. This translates into CASSYPEELPYNEQFF.